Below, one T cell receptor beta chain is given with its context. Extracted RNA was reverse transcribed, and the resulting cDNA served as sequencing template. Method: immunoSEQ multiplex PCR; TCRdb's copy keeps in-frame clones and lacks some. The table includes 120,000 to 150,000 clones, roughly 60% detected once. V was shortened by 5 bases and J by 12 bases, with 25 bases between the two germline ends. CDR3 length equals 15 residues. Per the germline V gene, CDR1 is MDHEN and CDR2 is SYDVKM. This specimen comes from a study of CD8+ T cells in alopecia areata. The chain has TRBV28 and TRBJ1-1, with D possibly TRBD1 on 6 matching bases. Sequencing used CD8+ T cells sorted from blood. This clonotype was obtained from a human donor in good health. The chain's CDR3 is CASSPSAGTRAETFF. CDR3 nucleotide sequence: TGTGCCAGCAGTCCCTCCGCGGGGACAAGAGCGGAAACTTTCTTT.